The rows below give T cell receptor beta chains drawn from one sample of a study of cytomegalovirus exposure and HLA in healthy donors. The method was immunoSEQ multiplex PCR; TCRdb's version includes in-frame clones alone and lacks a portion of them. The sample has over 90,000 clones, around 73% seen once. The sample consisted of PBMCs. The source is a middle-aged man in good health and CMV-seronegative. Each CDR3 is given with its conserved first and last residue. A D gene is named only where the DNA matches it firmly. Where a row states a size, it is once, few, many or the class of an expanded clone; other rows omit it.

clone size	D gene	CDR3 length	J gene	V gene	CDR3 protein	CDR3 DNA
few	NA	15	TRBJ2-7	TRBV6-5	CASSPGGPSSYEQYF	TGTGCCAGCAGTCCGGGGGGCCCAAGCTCCTACGAGCAGTACTTC
NA	NA	16	TRBJ2-3	TRBV5-4	CASSSLDRASTDTQYF	TGTGCCAGCAGCTCCCTGGACAGAGCTAGCACAGATACGCAGTATTTT
NA	NA	14	TRBJ2-5	TRBV29-1	CSVQSWVSGETQYF	TGCAGCGTCCAAAGTTGGGTTTCAGGGGAGACCCAGTACTTC
NA	NA	12	TRBJ2-3	TRBV7-2	CASSPITDTQYF	TGTGCCAGCAGCCCCATTACAGATACGCAGTATTTT
NA	NA	13	TRBJ2-7	TRBV15	CATSAHPGDEQYF	TGTGCCACCAGCGCCCATCCGGGGGACGAGCAGTACTTC
NA	TRBD1	15	TRBJ1-6	TRBV7-9	CASSQFTGGLSPLHF	TGTGCCAGCAGCCAATTCACAGGGGGCCTTTCACCCCTCCACTTT
NA	TRBD1	15	TRBJ2-2	TRBV7-9	CASSLGQGSTGELFF	TGTGCCAGCAGCTTAGGACAGGGTTCAACCGGGGAGCTGTTTTTT
NA	NA	14	TRBJ2-7	TRBV6-6	CASSSKTGTYEQYF	TGTGCCAGCAGTTCCAAAACAGGTACCTACGAGCAGTACTTC
NA	NA	14	TRBJ1-1	TRBV2	CASSALKGRTEAFF	TGTGCCAGCAGTGCTCTTAAGGGGCGGACTGAAGCTTTCTTT
NA	NA	13	TRBJ2-7	TRBV6-1	CASTSFPAYEQYF	TGTGCCAGCACGAGTTTCCCGGCCTACGAGCAGTACTTC
NA	NA	13	TRBJ2-3	TRBV18	CASSQGSTDTQYF	TGTGCCAGCTCACAGGGGAGCACAGATACGCAGTATTTT
few	NA	15	TRBJ1-3	TRBV5-1	CASSLTGRSGNTIYF	TGCGCCAGCAGCTTAACAGGGCGGTCTGGAAACACCATATATTTT
NA	TRBD1	15	TRBJ2-2	TRBV27	CASSVGTGVSGELFF	TGTGCCAGCAGTGTCGGGACAGGGGTTTCCGGGGAGCTGTTTTTT
NA	TRBD2	14	TRBJ2-5	TRBV7-6	CASTPHGGRETQYF	TGTGCCAGCACTCCGCACGGGGGGAGAGAGACCCAGTACTTC
NA	TRBD2	17	TRBJ2-1	TRBV11-1	CASSWVKSGGSYNEQFF	TGTGCCAGCAGCTGGGTGAAAAGCGGGGGTTCATACAATGAGCAGTTCTTC
NA	TRBD1	16	TRBJ1-2	TRBV9	CASSADLGQGMYGYTF	TGTGCCAGCAGCGCCGACCTCGGACAGGGCATGTATGGCTACACCTTC
once	TRBD2	13	TRBJ2-5	TRBV6-5	CASSFTSGETQYF	TGTGCCAGCAGTTTTACTAGCGGAGAGACCCAGTACTTC
NA	NA	17	TRBJ2-3	TRBV6-1	CASSDNDQRVGTDTQYF	TGTGCCAGCAGTGACAACGACCAGAGGGTCGGAACAGATACGCAGTATTTT
few	NA	14	TRBJ1-1	TRBV6-1	CASSFQGFDTEAFF	TGTGCCAGCAGTTTCCAGGGATTCGACACTGAAGCTTTCTTT
NA	NA	13	TRBJ1-2	TRBV2	CATRREGSYGYTF	TGTGCCACCAGAAGGGAGGGATCCTATGGCTACACCTTC
once	TRBD1	14	TRBJ1-2	TRBV7-8	CASSLGGTGGGYTF	TGTGCCAGCAGCTTAGGGGGTACAGGGGGGGGCTACACCTTC
once	TRBD1	16	TRBJ1-2	TRBV28	CASSPRDRVLRDGYTF	TGTGCCAGCAGTCCCCGGGACAGGGTTTTACGGGATGGCTACACCTTC
NA	NA	15	TRBJ1-1	TRBV5-4	CASSFRPAGNTEAFF	TGTGCCAGCAGCTTCAGGCCTGCAGGGAACACTGAAGCTTTCTTT
NA	NA	15	TRBJ2-7	TRBV7-8	CASSLERARSYEQYF	TGTGCCAGCAGCTTAGAGAGGGCCCGATCCTACGAGCAGTACTTC
NA	NA	15	TRBJ1-5	TRBV28	CASSLTGLNNQPQHF	TGTGCCAGCAGTTTGACGGGACTGAACAATCAGCCCCAGCATTTT
once	NA	13	TRBJ1-1	TRBV18	CASSPQGGSEAFF	TGTGCCAGCTCACCACAGGGTGGGAGTGAAGCTTTCTTT
NA	NA	14	TRBJ2-2	TRBV9	CASSVDTNTGELFF	TGTGCCAGCAGCGTAGACACGAACACCGGGGAGCTGTTTTTT
NA	NA	12	TRBJ2-7	TRBV7-6	CASSLIFGEQYF	TGTGCCAGCAGCCTAATTTTTGGCGAGCAGTACTTC
NA	TRBD1	15	TRBJ2-5	TRBV4-2	CASSQDPGGTETQYF	TGTGCCAGCAGCCAAGATCCAGGGGGCACGGAGACCCAGTACTTC
NA	NA	14	TRBJ2-7	TRBV15	CATSSSARSYEQYF	TGTGCCACCAGCAGCAGTGCTCGCTCCTACGAGCAGTACTTC
NA	TRBD1	15	TRBJ2-3	TRBV5-6	CASSAGQGAGDTQYF	TGTGCCAGCAGCGCGGGACAGGGAGCGGGAGATACGCAGTATTTT
NA	NA	15	TRBJ1-1	TRBV6-5	CASSYSQGSYTEAFF	TGTGCCAGCAGTTACTCGCAGGGGTCATACACTGAAGCTTTCTTT
NA	NA	11	TRBJ2-7	TRBV7-9	CASSLLRGRYF	TGTGCCAGCAGCTTATTAAGGGGCCGTTACTTC
once	TRBD2	14	TRBJ2-1	TRBV6-5	CASRQTSPYNEQFF	TGTGCCAGCAGGCAGACTAGCCCCTACAATGAGCAGTTCTTC
once	TRBD1	15	TRBJ1-6	TRBV28	CASSPFRDRNSPLHF	TGTGCCAGCAGCCCCTTCCGGGACAGAAATTCACCCCTCCACTTT
few	TRBD1	15	TRBJ1-5	TRBV2	CARRDRDHSNQPQHF	TGTGCCAGAAGGGACAGAGATCATAGCAATCAGCCCCAGCATTTT
NA	TRBD1	12	TRBJ2-5	TRBV5-1	CASSSDRRTQYF	TGCGCCAGCAGCTCGGACAGGAGGACCCAGTACTTC
NA	NA	15	TRBJ2-1	TRBV29-1	CSVRGSDRGGNEQFF	TGCAGCGTCAGAGGGTCAGACAGGGGAGGGAATGAGCAGTTCTTC
NA	NA	14	TRBJ1-1	TRBV2	CASSDRGKVGEAFF	TGTGCCAGCAGTGACAGGGGAAAGGTCGGTGAAGCTTTCTTT
NA	NA	15	TRBJ2-3	TRBV7-3	CASSLTGGATDTQYF	TGTGCCAGCAGCTTAACTGGTGGGGCAACAGATACGCAGTATTTT
NA	TRBD1	19	TRBJ1-6	TRBV5-7	CASSLGQGTPKPYNSPLHF	TGTGCCAGCAGCTTAGGACAGGGGACACCGAAACCCTATAATTCACCCCTCCACTTT
once	TRBD2	15	TRBJ2-4	TRBV5-4	CASSSAGEAKNIQYF	TGTGCCAGCAGCAGCGCGGGGGAGGCCAAAAACATTCAGTACTTC
NA	NA	17	TRBJ1-2	TRBV16	CASSPSGIGTPHYGYTF	TGTGCCAGCAGCCCGAGTGGAATCGGGACACCGCACTATGGCTACACCTTC
NA	NA	16	TRBJ2-3	TRBV5-1	CASSSSQGIGTDTQYF	TGCGCCAGCAGCTCATCACAGGGTATAGGCACAGATACGCAGTATTTT
NA	TRBD1	15	TRBJ2-7	TRBV5-1	CASSEDRQSNYEQYF	TGCGCCAGCAGCGAGGACAGGCAGAGCAACTACGAGCAGTACTTC
NA	NA	14	TRBJ1-1	TRBV5-4	CASSPGGRNTEAFF	TGTGCCAGCAGCCCCGGCGGGAGGAACACTGAAGCTTTCTTT
NA	NA	16	TRBJ1-6	TRBV6-6	CASSYDRPSYNSPLHF	TGTGCCAGCAGCTACGACAGACCCTCCTATAATTCACCCCTCCACTTT
NA	NA	18	TRBJ1-6	TRBV7-2	CASSLERPRAQDNSPLHF	TGTGCCAGCAGCTTAGAGAGGCCCAGGGCCCAGGATAATTCACCCCTCCACTTT
NA	NA	15	TRBJ1-5	TRBV2	CASSDVGGVGQPQHF	TGTGCCAGCAGTGACGTCGGGGGAGTTGGCCAGCCCCAGCATTTT